The rows below give T cell receptor beta chains drawn from one sample of a study of blood T cell repertoires in COVID-19. Assay used: immunoSEQ multiplex PCR; TCRdb lists only in-frame clones, some missing. This table has about 250,000 clones, roughly 86% appearing once. The sample comprised peripheral blood. The receptors here all came from a woman aged 25 to 45 with acute or convalescent COVID-19. Each CDR3 is given with its conserved first and last residue. A D gene is named only where the DNA matches it firmly. Size values are once, few and many counts, or a class for expanded clones, and some rows have none.

d_call	clone_size	v_call	j_call	cdr3_aa	cdr3_nt
TRBD1	.	TRBV11-3	TRBJ1-2	CASSFRSGQDGYTF	TGTGCCAGCAGCTTTCGAAGTGGACAGGACGGCTACACCTTC
.	.	TRBV20-1	TRBJ2-7	CSAKDCEQYF	TGCAGTGCTAAGGACTGCGAGCAGTACTTC
TRBD2	few	TRBV30	TRBJ2-7	CAWSPGLAVEQYF	TGTGCCTGGAGTCCAGGACTAGCGGTCGAGCAGTACTTC
TRBD2	.	TRBV29-1	TRBJ2-1	CSVYVGTSIEQFF	TGCAGCGTATACGTAGGGACTAGTATTGAGCAGTTCTTC
.	.	TRBV7-2	TRBJ1-5	CASSRDYQPQHF	TGTGCCAGCAGCCGCGACTACCAGCCCCAGCATTTT
TRBD1	.	TRBV5-1	TRBJ2-7	CASSLAQGAGEQYF	TGCGCCAGCAGCTTGGCTCAGGGGGCGGGTGAGCAGTACTTC
TRBD1	.	TRBV28	TRBJ2-5	CASSPHGTAQETQYF	TGTGCCAGCAGTCCCCACGGGACAGCCCAAGAGACCCAGTACTTC
.	.	TRBV25-1	TRBJ1-4	CASSVRGMGEKLFF	TGTGCCAGCAGTGTAAGAGGGATGGGGGAAAAACTGTTTTTT
.	.	TRBV7-2	TRBJ1-5	CASSLVKGAGQPQHF	TGTGCCAGCAGCTTAGTAAAGGGTGCAGGGCAGCCCCAGCATTTT
.	once	TRBV3-1/TRBV3-2	TRBJ2-2	CASSQVRSAGELFF	TGTGCCAGCAGCCAAGTCCGTAGTGCCGGGGAGCTGTTTTTT
.	.	TRBV19	TRBJ1-2	CASSTRTSGANYGYTF	TGTGCCAGTAGTACCCGCACCTCCGGGGCTAACTATGGCTACACCTTC
.	few	TRBV6-5	TRBJ2-7	CASSYSLSQDYEQYF	TGTGCCAGCAGTTACTCGTTAAGCCAGGATTACGAGCAGTACTTC
.	.	TRBV29-1	TRBJ1-3	CSVIRGGNTIYF	TGCAGCGTTATACGAGGCGGAAACACCATATATTTT
TRBD1	.	TRBV6-6	TRBJ2-7	CASSQDRAYEQYF	TGTGCCAGCAGTCAAGACAGGGCCTACGAGCAGTACTTC
TRBD2	.	TRBV9	TRBJ2-1	CASSVGGTRYNEQFF	TGTGCCAGCAGCGTAGGCGGGACTAGATACAATGAGCAGTTCTTC
.	.	TRBV28	TRBJ1-5	CASSPPGSNQPQHF	TGTGCCAGCAGTCCCCCAGGTAGCAATCAGCCCCAGCATTTT
TRBD1	.	TRBV5-4	TRBJ2-3	CASRERQGAYGAQYF	TGTGCCAGCAGGGAACGACAGGGGGCGTACGGGGCGCAGTATTTT
TRBD2	once	TRBV18	TRBJ2-7	CASSPMVGTSGRQGYEQYF	TGTGCCAGCTCACCTATGGTCGGGACTAGCGGGAGGCAAGGGTACGAGCAGTACTTC
TRBD2	.	TRBV3-1/TRBV3-2	TRBJ2-7	CASSQDWGGSSYEQYF	TGTGCCAGCAGCCAAGATTGGGGCGGGAGCTCCTACGAGCAGTACTTC
.	once	TRBV18	TRBJ2-7	CASSPFPSSYEQYF	TGTGCCAGCTCACCATTCCCGAGCTCCTACGAGCAGTACTTC
.	.	TRBV19	TRBJ1-6	CASSLSTVNNSPLHF	TGTGCCAGTAGTCTATCGACAGTAAATAATTCACCCCTCCACTTT
TRBD1	.	TRBV6-2/TRBV6-3	TRBJ1-1	CASSYSGDRGKTEAFF	TGTGCCAGCAGTTACTCGGGGGACAGGGGGAAAACTGAAGCTTTCTTT
TRBD1	.	TRBV6-4	TRBJ2-3	CASSKQGESTDTQYF	TGTGCCAGCAGTAAACAGGGGGAGAGCACAGATACGCAGTATTTT
.	.	TRBV7-9	TRBJ2-7	CASSLMAPGATHYEQYF	TGTGCCAGCAGCCTAATGGCCCCAGGGGCCACTCACTACGAGCAGTACTTC
TRBD1	.	TRBV7-2	TRBJ1-1	CASSSAGGRTEAFF	TGTGCCAGCAGCTCGGCAGGGGGCCGAACTGAAGCTTTCTTT
TRBD2	.	TRBV10-3	TRBJ2-3	CAISLSGGGGDTQYF	TGTGCCATCAGCCTTTCGGGGGGAGGTGGGGATACGCAGTATTTT
.	.	TRBV7-3	TRBJ2-2	CASSFQYTGELFF	TGTGCCAGCAGCTTTCAGTACACCGGGGAGCTGTTTTTT
.	.	TRBV19	TRBJ1-3	CASSPFRQFSGNTIYF	TGTGCCAGTAGCCCTTTCAGACAGTTCTCTGGAAACACCATATATTTT
.	.	TRBV5-1	TRBJ1-1	CASSPVGGRVSTEAFF	TGCGCCAGCAGCCCCGTCGGGGGACGTGTGAGCACTGAAGCTTTCTTT
TRBD2	.	TRBV7-8	TRBJ2-7	CASSLAVASGSGSYEQYF	TGTGCCAGCAGCTTAGCGGTGGCTAGCGGGAGCGGGTCCTACGAGCAGTACTTC
.	.	TRBV7-2	TRBJ2-1	CASSPGRGRDQNEQFF	TGTGCCAGCAGCCCGGGGCGGGGCAGGGACCAGAATGAGCAGTTCTTC
TRBD2	.	TRBV7-6	TRBJ2-2	CASSLGWTSRAGELFF	TGTGCCAGCAGCTTAGGATGGACTAGTCGGGCCGGGGAGCTGTTTTTT
.	.	TRBV18	TRBJ2-2	CASSPGQNTGELFF	TGTGCCAGCTCACCGGGACAAAACACCGGGGAGCTGTTTTTT
.	once	TRBV6-5	TRBJ1-1	CASSYLWRKNTEAFF	TGTGCCAGCAGTTACTTGTGGCGGAAGAACACTGAAGCTTTCTTT
.	.	TRBV30	TRBJ1-1	CAWSAGYTEAFF	TGTGCCTGGAGTGCAGGGTACACTGAAGCTTTCTTT
TRBD2	.	TRBV7-3	TRBJ2-2	CASSWGLAGPSVTGELFF	TGTGCCAGCAGCTGGGGACTAGCGGGGCCGTCGGTCACCGGGGAGCTGTTTTTT
.	.	TRBV12-3/TRBV12-4	TRBJ1-2	CASNILSEGYTF	TGTGCCAGCAACATCCTCAGCGAAGGCTACACCTTC
TRBD2	.	TRBV27	TRBJ2-1	CASRFAPTSMLNEQFF	TGTGCCAGCAGGTTCGCCCCGACTAGCATGTTGAATGAGCAGTTCTTC
.	.	TRBV7-3	TRBJ2-7	CASSLTQGYEQYF	TGTGCCAGCAGCTTAACCCAGGGGTACGAGCAGTACTTC
TRBD1	few	TRBV19	TRBJ1-5	CASTPGQARQPQHF	TGTGCCAGTACCCCTGGACAGGCGAGGCAGCCCCAGCATTTT
TRBD1	.	TRBV6-6	TRBJ1-5	CASTLTGNSNQPQHF	TGTGCCAGCACTCTGACAGGGAATAGCAATCAGCCCCAGCATTTT
.	.	TRBV6-2/TRBV6-3	TRBJ2-5	CASSLDRYQYF	TGTGCCAGCAGCCTCGACAGATACCAGTACTTC
.	.	TRBV6-6	TRBJ1-1	CASSFPGGDEAFF	TGTGCCAGCAGTTTTCCGGGGGGTGATGAAGCTTTCTTT
TRBD1	.	TRBV12-5	TRBJ1-4	CASATGALGEKLFF	TGTGCTAGTGCCACAGGGGCCCTCGGTGAAAAACTGTTTTTT